This TCR beta chain was recorded in a study of blood T cell repertoires in COVID-19. The wider study: Acute-phase and convalescent COVID-19 samples originated in the United States, Italy and Spain. Sample material is recorded as cDNA or gDNA derived from T cells, B-cell-depleted T cells, or PBMCs.

Authors' methods: Estimation of nucleated cell counts was performed using reference gene primer amplification. Here immunoSEQ multiplex PCR was the method, and the copy in TCRdb shows in-frame clones only, minus some. V, J and clone size were drawn from that table, and D and trimming were deduced from the DNA. The table has under 170,000 clones, 65% to 90% seen once. V lost 1 base, J lost 6 bases, and 15 bases lay in between. The CDR3 length is 16 residues. The germline gives CDR1 LNHDA, CDR2 SQIVND (reference sequence). Sequenced: peripheral blood. This chain uses TRBV19 with TRBJ2-2; a possible D gene is TRBD1 (5 bases). The TCR sequence derives from a man aged 65 to 85 with acute or convalescent COVID-19. The CDR3 reads CASSIVRAWGPGELFF. The CDR3 DNA sequence: TGTGCCAGTAGTATAGTGAGAGCTTGGGGCCCCGGGGAGCTGTTTTTT. The variable domain in full, completed from reference TRBV19 and TRBJ2-2, reads DGGITQSPKYLFRKEGQNVTLSCEQNLNHDAMYWYRQDPGQGLRLIYYSQIVNDFQKGDIAEGYSVSREKKESFPLTVTSAQKNPTAFYLCASSIVRAWGPGELFFGEGSRLTVL.